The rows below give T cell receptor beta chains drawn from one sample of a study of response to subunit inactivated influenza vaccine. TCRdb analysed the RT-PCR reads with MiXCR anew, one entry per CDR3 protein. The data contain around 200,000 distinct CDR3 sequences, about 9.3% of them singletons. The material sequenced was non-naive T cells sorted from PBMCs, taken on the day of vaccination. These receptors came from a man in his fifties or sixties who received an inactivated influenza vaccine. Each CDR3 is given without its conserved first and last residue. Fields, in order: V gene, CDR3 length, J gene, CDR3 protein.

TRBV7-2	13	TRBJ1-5	ASSLGGAGGQPQH
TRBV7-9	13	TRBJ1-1	ASSLAYRGSPEAF
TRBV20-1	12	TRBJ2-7	SARRQSLSYEQY
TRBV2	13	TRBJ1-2	ASSGWGDRNYGYT
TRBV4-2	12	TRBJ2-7	ASSQGLGDYEQY
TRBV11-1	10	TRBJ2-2	ASSLTETELF
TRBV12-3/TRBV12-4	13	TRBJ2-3	ASSPRGGVTDTQY
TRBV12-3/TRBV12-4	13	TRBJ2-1	ASTLEVTGGTGEF
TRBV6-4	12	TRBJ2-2	ASSLEANTGELF
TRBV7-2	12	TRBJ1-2	ASSSRDGGYGYT
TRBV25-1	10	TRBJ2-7	ASSEAAYEQY
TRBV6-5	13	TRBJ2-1	ASSYGTGWTREQF
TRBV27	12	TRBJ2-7	ASSSSGRGGEQY
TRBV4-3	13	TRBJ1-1	ASSQSARGNTEAF
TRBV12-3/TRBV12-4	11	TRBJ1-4	ASSLGLREKLF
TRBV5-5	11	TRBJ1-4	ASSLWGWEKLF
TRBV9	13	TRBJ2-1	ASSSSFGLAGKQF
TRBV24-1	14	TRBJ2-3	ATSDVVSGSTDTQY